The T cell receptor (beta chain) described here comes from a study of siplizumab effects on memory and regulatory T cells. Profiled with immunoSEQ multiplex PCR; TCRdb holds only in-frame clones, not every one. The sample consists of about 120,000 clones, around 94% of them appearing once. The sequenced sample consisted of non-Treg CD4+ T cells sorted from blood. This TCR derives from a human donor in good health.

This CDR3 reads CASSDGGSVTNYGYTF. In DNA form, the CDR3 reads TGTGCCAGCAGTGACGGGGGGTCGGTAACTAACTATGGCTACACCTTC. The V call is TRBV2, the J call TRBJ1-2; TRBD1 might be the D (5 bases). The germline gives CDR1 SNHLY, CDR2 FYNNEI. The CDR3 sequence is 16 residues long. The V gene lost 3 bases and the J gene lost 0 bases, with 14 bases spanning the gap.